This T cell receptor (beta chain) emerged from a study of shared clonotypes between healthy human individuals. Germline V gene data show CDR1 as SGHVS and CDR2 as FNYEAQ. Trimming pared 0 bases from V and 3 bases from J, leaving 12 bases between. The CDR3 is 16 residues long. This clone was recorded only once. With ten immunoSEQ deep assay plates, unsorted PBMC DNA underwent sequencing. Profiling relied on immunoSEQ multiplex PCR, and the TCRdb table lists in-frame clones only, not all of them. Of about half a million clones detected, approximately 80% appear once; the ten largest clones hold more than 10%.

This receptor was identified in a woman in her 40s in good health. Some clones in this sample may be carry-over from other donors' samples. Sequenced input: PBMCs. This chain connects TRBV7-6 to TRBJ2-1; a weak D match, TRBD1 (6 bases). This chain's CDR3 is CASSLAGIRGYNEQFF. In nucleotides, the CDR3 is TGTGCCAGCAGCTTAGCAGGTATCAGGGGCTACAATGAGCAGTTCTTC.